This entry is about one T cell receptor (beta chain). Its antigen is undetermined. The record originates from a study of OX40 agonist ivuxolimab in advanced cancers. About the research overall: Administration of intravenous ivuxolimab to patients occurred every 2 weeks at 0.01 to 10 mg/kg.

Overall study findings and caveats: Partly responding patients at 0.1-3.0 mg/kg showed some of the smallest clonal expansion.

The CDR3 loop spans 15 amino acids. Trimming removed 3 bases at V and 0 bases at J, with 12 bases between. Germline CDR1 MNHEY, CDR2 SMNVEV (reference sequence). Data came from immunoSEQ multiplex PCR; TCRdb stores just in-frame clones and leaves some out. The sample yields roughly 60,000 clones, around 93% seen once. The starting material was CD4+ or CD8+ T cells sorted from blood, obtained in a trial of the OX40 agonist ivuxolimab. This clonotype originated in an adult with an advanced solid tumor such as melanoma, head and neck, liver or kidney cancer. V is TRBV27 and J is TRBJ2-7, with a tentative D call TRBD2 (6 bases). The CDR3 bases are TGTGCCAGCAGTTTGGAGCCCGGGGGCTCCTACGAGCAGTACTTC. Encoded protein: CASSLEPGGSYEQYF.